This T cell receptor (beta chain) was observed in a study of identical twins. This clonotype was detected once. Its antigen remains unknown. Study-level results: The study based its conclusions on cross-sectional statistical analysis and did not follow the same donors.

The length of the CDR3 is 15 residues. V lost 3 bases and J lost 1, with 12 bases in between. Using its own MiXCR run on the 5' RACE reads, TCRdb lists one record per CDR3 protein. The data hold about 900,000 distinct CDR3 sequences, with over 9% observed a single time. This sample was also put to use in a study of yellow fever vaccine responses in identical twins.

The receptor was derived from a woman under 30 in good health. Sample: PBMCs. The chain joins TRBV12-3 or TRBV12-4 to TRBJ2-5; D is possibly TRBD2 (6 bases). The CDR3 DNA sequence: TGTGCCAGCAGTTTTCTTAGCGGCTTCCAAGAGACCCAGTACTTC. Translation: CASSFLSGFQETQYF.